What follows describes a single T cell receptor (beta chain). Its antigen is as yet unknown. Profiled with immunoSEQ multiplex PCR; TCRdb holds only in-frame clones, not every one. The repertoire consists of fewer than 25,000 clones, with 75% to 85% occurring once and the leading ten covering over 20%. These data belong to a study of CD4 T cells in relation to SARS-CoV-2 and coronaviruses. Study-wide background: PBMCs were cultured with antigen for less than twelve days before TCR beta sequencing. Study outcomes and limitations: Each donor contributed either pre-pandemic or post-infection samples, not both. Compared with monoreactive clones, crossreactive clones showed significantly weaker SARS-CoV-2 expansion.

CD4+ T cells from unexposed donors were obtained before the COVID-19 pandemic (2011-2018). Isolation of CD4+ T cells took place after approximately 11 days in culture. The receptor was derived from a human donor in good health. Material: CD4+ T cells from PBMCs, cultured in vitro.

The CDR3 coding sequence is TGTGCCAGCAGTGAAGGGACTAGTAGGAACGAGCAGTACTTC. This gives the protein CASSEGTSRNEQYF. The chain joins TRBV6-1 to TRBJ2-7; 7 bases match TRBD2. The CDR3 is made up of 14 amino acids. Per the germline V gene, CDR1 is MNHNS and CDR2 is SASEGT. Trimming at V came to 1 base and at J to 5 bases, leaving 5 bases not matched to a gene.